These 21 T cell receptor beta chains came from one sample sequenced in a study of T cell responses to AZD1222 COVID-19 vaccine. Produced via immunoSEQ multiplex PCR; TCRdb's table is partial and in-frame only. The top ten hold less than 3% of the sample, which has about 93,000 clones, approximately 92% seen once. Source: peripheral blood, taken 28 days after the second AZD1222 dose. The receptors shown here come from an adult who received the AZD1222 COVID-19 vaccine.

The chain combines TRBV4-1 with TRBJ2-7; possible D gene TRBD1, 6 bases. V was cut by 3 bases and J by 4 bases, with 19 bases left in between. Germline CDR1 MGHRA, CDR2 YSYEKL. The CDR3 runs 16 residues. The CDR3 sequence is CASSQPAEGVEYEQYF. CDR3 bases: TGCGCCAGCAGCCAGCCCGCCGAGGGGGTGGAGTACGAGCAGTACTTC.

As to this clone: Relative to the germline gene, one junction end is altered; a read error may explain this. The CDR3 region is CASTTCLLRQTCTDYGYTF. CDR3 nucleotide sequence: TGTGCTAGCACCACTTGTCTCCTGCGACAGACTTGTACAGACTATGGCTACACCTTC. V gene TRBV7-7 combines with J gene TRBJ1-2, with D perhaps matching TRBD1 (5 bases). The CDR3 totals 19 residues. Germline CDR1 reads SSHAT; CDR2 reads FNYEAQ (reference sequence).

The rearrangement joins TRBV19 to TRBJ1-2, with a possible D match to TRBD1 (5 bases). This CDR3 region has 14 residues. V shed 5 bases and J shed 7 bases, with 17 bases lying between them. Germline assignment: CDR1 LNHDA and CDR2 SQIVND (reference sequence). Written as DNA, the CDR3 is TGTGCCAGTAGTGGGGACCCAGGATTAGGTGGCTACACCTTC. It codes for CASSGDPGLGGYTF.

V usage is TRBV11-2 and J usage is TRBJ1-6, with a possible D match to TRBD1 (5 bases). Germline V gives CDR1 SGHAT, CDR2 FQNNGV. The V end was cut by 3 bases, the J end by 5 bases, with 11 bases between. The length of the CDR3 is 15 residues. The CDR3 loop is CASSFNGGDNSPLHF. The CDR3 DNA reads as TGTGCCAGCAGCTTCAACGGGGGGGATAATTCACCCCTCCACTTT.

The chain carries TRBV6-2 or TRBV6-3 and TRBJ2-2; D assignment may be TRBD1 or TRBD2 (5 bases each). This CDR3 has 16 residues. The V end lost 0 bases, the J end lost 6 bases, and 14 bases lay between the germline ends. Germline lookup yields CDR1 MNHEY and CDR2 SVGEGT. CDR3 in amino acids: CASSYSPGPGPGELFF. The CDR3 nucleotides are TGTGCCAGCAGTTACTCCCCGGGACCGGGTCCCGGGGAGCTGTTTTTT.

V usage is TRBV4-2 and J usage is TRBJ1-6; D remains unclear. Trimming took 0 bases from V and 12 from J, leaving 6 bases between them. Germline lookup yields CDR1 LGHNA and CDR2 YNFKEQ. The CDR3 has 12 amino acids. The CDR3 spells CASSQDSEPLHF. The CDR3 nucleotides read TGTGCCAGCAGCCAAGATTCGGAACCCCTCCACTTT.

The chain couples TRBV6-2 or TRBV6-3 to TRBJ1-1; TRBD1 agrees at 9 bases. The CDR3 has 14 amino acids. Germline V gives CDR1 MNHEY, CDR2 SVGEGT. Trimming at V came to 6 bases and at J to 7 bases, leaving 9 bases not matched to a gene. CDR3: CASSPTGGFGEAFF. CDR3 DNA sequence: TGTGCCAGCAGCCCGACAGGGGGTTTTGGTGAAGCTTTCTTT.

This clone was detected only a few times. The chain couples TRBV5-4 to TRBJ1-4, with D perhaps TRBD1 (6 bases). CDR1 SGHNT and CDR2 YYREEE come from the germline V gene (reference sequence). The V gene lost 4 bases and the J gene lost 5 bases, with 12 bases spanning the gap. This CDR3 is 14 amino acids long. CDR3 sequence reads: CASSPGQNNEKLFF. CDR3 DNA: TGTGCCAGCAGCCCTGGACAGAACAATGAAAAACTGTTTTTT.

The CDR3 DNA sequence: TGTGCCTGGGGTCGGGGGGGAGACACCGGGGAGCTGTTTTTT. Protein product: CAWGRGGDTGELFF. The rearrangement joins TRBV30 to TRBJ2-2, with 8 bases lining up with TRBD2. Germline V gene data show CDR1 as GTSNPN and CDR2 as SVGIG (reference sequence). The CDR3 loop spans 14 amino acids. V dropped 5 bases and J dropped 3; count of bases not matched to a gene: 5.

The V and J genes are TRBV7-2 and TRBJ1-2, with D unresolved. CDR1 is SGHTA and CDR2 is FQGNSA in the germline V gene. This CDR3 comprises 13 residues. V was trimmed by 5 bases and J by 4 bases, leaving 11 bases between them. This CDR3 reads CASSPPGIYGYTF. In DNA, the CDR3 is TGTGCCAGCAGCCCCCCCGGGATCTATGGCTACACCTTC.

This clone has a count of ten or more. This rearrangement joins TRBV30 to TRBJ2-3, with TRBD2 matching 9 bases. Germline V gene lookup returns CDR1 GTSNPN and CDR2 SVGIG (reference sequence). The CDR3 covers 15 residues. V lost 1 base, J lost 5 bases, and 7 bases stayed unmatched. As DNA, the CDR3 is TGTGCCTGGAGTGCGGCGGGGGGGCGTAAAGATACGCAGTATTTT. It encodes CAWSAAGGRKDTQYF.

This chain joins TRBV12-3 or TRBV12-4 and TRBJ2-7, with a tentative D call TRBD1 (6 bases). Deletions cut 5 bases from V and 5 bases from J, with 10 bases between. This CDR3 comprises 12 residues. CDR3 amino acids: CASSNRVDEQYF. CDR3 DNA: TGTGCCAGCAGTAACAGGGTCGACGAGCAGTACTTC.

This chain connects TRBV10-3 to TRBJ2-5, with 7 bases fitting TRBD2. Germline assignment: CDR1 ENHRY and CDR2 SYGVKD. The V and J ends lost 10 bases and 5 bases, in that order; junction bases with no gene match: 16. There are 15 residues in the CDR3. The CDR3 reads CATAGGSPLSETQYF. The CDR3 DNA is TGTGCCACCGCGGGCGGGAGCCCCCTGTCTGAGACCCAGTACTTC.

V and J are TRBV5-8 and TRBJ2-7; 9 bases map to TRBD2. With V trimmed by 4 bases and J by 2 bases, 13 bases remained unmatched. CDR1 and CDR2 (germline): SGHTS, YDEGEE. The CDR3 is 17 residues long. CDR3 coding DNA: TGTGCCAGCAGCGCCGACTTGGTAGCGGGAGACACCTACGAGCAGTACTTC. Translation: CASSADLVAGDTYEQYF.

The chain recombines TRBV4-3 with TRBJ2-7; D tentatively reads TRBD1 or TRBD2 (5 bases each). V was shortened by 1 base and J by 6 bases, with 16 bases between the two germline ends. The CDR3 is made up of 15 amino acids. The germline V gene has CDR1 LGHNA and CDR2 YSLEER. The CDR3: CASSQVRSSGSEQYF. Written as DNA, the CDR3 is TGCGCCAGCAGCCAAGTTAGGAGTTCAGGGAGCGAGCAGTACTTC.

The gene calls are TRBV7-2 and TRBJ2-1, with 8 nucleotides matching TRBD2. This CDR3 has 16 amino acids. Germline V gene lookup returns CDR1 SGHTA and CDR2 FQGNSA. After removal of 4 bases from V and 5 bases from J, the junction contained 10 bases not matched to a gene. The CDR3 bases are TGTGCCAGCAGCTCCCGTGGGCGGGGGGACAACAATGAGCAGTTCTTC. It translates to CASSSRGRGDNNEQFF.

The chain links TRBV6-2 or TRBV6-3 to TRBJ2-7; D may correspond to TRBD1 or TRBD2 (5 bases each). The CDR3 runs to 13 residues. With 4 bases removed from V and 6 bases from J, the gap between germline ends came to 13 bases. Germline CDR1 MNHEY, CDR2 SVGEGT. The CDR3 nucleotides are TGTGCCAGCAGTTCGGGGCTTAGGGGCGAGCAGTACTTC. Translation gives CASSSGLRGEQYF.

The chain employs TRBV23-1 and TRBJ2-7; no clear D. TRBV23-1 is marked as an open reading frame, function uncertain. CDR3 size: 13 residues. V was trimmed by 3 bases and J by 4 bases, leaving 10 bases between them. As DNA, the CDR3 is TGCGCCAGCAGTCAGCGTTCAGAGTACGAGCAGTACTTC. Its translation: CASSQRSEYEQYF.

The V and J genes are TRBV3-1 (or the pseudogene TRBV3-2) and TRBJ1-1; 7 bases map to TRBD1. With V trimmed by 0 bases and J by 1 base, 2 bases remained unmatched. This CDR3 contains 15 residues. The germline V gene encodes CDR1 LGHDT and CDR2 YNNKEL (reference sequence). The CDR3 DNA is TGTGCCAGCAGCCAAGATTGGACAGGGAACACTGAAGCTTTCTTT. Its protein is CASSQDWTGNTEAFF.

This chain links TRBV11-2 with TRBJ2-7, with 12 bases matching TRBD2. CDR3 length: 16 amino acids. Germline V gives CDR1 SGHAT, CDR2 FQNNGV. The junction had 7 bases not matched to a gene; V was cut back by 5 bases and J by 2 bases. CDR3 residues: CASSASSGGAPYEQYF. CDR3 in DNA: TGTGCCAGCAGCGCCTCTAGCGGGGGGGCCCCCTACGAGCAGTACTTC. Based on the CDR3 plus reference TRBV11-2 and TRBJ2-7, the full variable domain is EAGVAQSPRYKIIEKRQSVAFWCNPISGHATLYWYQQILGQGPKLLIQFQNNGVVDDSQLPKDRFSAERLKGVDSTLKIQPAKLEDSAVYLCASSASSGGAPYEQYFGPGTRLTVT.

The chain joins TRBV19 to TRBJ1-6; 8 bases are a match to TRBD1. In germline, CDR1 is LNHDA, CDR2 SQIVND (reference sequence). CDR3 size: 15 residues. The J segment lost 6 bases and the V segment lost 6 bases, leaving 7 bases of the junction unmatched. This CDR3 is CASRAPGQGNSPLHF. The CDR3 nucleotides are TGTGCCAGTAGAGCCCCCGGACAGGGTAATTCACCCCTCCACTTT.